This TCR beta chain came from a study of Ad26.COV2.S vaccination and SARS-CoV-2 variants. There are 15 residues in the CDR3. The V segment lost 5 bases and the J segment 1 base; nucleotides outside the gene matches: 7. Germline V gene data show CDR1 as MDHEN and CDR2 as SYDVKM. Repertoires were generated with immunoSEQ multiplex PCR, while TCRdb's copy carries only in-frame clones and drops some. Of around 170,000 clones in the sample, around 88% are singletons; the top ten hold 5.5% to 6%. Study results and limitations: In vaccinated individuals, spike-specific CD8+ and CD4+ T cell responses reportedly displayed substantial breadth. Relative to placebo recipients, vaccine recipients exhibited elevated spike-specific TCR breadth.

About this clone: Its antigen is still unknown.

This clonotype was sampled from a human donor who had recovered from COVID-19. The source material was peripheral blood, sampled after recovery from COVID-19. This chain connects TRBV28 to TRBJ1-1; TRBD1 matches at 7 bases. CDR3 sequence reads: CASSTRDSPNTEAFF. For the CDR3, the DNA is TGTGCCAGCAGTACGCGGGACAGTCCGAACACTGAAGCTTTCTTT.